The 31 T cell receptor beta chains listed next were all sequenced from one sample in a study of T-cell memory formation after mild COVID-19. TCRdb analysed the 5' RACE reads with MiXCR anew, one entry per CDR3 protein. This sample has 580,000 or so distinct CDR3 sequences; 15% to 20% occur once, and the top ten carry 8.1%. The sample consisted of PBMCs or a T cell subset sorted from them (not recorded which). The receptors derive from an adult woman who had mild COVID-19 (a few samples of this study predate the infection). Cell type and time point are not known.

This chain links TRBV19 with TRBJ2-1; D perhaps matches TRBD1 (6 bases). With 4 bases removed from V and 0 bases from J, the gap between germline ends came to 10 bases. The CDR3 runs 15 residues. Germline CDR1 and CDR2: LNHDA and SQIVND (reference sequence). The CDR3 sequence: CASSTDRSSYNEQFF. In nucleotides, the CDR3 is TGTGCCAGTAGTACCGACAGGAGCTCCTACAATGAGCAGTTCTTC.

In this sample, this clonotype turned up many times. This chain joins TRBV9 and TRBJ2-7; a weak D match, TRBD1 (6 bases). This CDR3 is built from 11 residues. V was trimmed by 4 bases and J by 5 bases, leaving 7 bases between them. CDR1 is SGDLS and CDR2 is YYNGEE in the germline V gene. CDR3 DNA: TGTGCCAGCAGCCAGGGGCACGAGCAGTACTTC. Translating it yields CASSQGHEQYF.

The chain combines TRBV7-9 with TRBJ2-2, with D unresolved. From germline, CDR1 is SEHNR and CDR2 FQNEAQ (reference sequence). The CDR3 spans 16 residues. Trimming shortened V by 7 bases and J by 0 bases, and 15 bases separated the two germline ends. CDR3 in amino acids: CASKAVQESNTGELFF. CDR3 DNA: TGTGCCAGCAAAGCTGTGCAGGAGTCGAACACCGGGGAGCTGTTTTTT.

This chain uses TRBV5-6 with TRBJ2-2; no clear D gene. Trimming stripped 0 bases from V and 5 bases from J, with 11 bases between. Germline lookup yields CDR1 SGHDT and CDR2 YYEEEE. This CDR3 region has 15 residues. The CDR3 DNA reads as TGTGCCAGCAGCTTGGTAAACGTGCGGACCGGGGAGCTGTTTTTT. It translates to CASSLVNVRTGELFF.

This clonotype appeared many times. This chain links TRBV12-3 or TRBV12-4 with TRBJ1-1; D might be TRBD1 (6 bases). CDR3 length equals 13 residues. The V end was cut by 3 bases, the J end by 4 bases, with 9 bases between. CDR3 nucleotide sequence: TGTGCCAGCAGTTTTGGGGGGCTCACTGAAGCTTTCTTT. It encodes CASSFGGLTEAFF.

This clonotype was recorded a few times. J is TRBJ2-1 and V is TRBV5-1; 10 nucleotides agree with TRBD2. The CDR3 covers 16 residues. V shed 4 bases, J shed 0 bases, and the junction held 4 bases outside the gene matches. CDR1 SGHRS and CDR2 YFSETQ come from the germline V gene. The CDR3 reads CASSRSGGSSYNEQFF. The CDR3 nucleotides read TGCGCCAGCAGCCGTAGCGGGGGGAGCTCCTACAATGAGCAGTTCTTC.

This clonotype was detected a few times. The J gene is TRBJ2-7, the V gene TRBV19; D is ambiguous. Trimming took off 5 bases at V and 2 bases at J, with 10 bases between the two ends. Germline CDR1 and CDR2: LNHDA and SQIVND (reference sequence). This CDR3 region has 13 residues. The CDR3 region has the DNA TGTGCCAGTAGTCCCCAAACAGCCTACGAGCAGTACTTC. Protein: CASSPQTAYEQYF.

The chain combines TRBV20-1 with TRBJ2-1; D unresolved. There are 11 residues in the CDR3. The germline V and J ends were trimmed by 6 bases and 9 bases, with 12 bases remaining between them. Germline loops: CDR1 DFQATT, CDR2 SNEGSKA (reference sequence). The CDR3 DNA is TGCAGTGCCCAGAGGAGAAGTGAGCAGTTCTTC. Translated: CSAQRRSEQFF.

This clonotype occurred many times. The chain couples TRBV18 to TRBJ2-5, with D maybe TRBD1 (6 bases). The CDR3 covers 13 residues. CDR1 and CDR2 from the germline V gene are KGHSH and LQKENI. Deletions cut 8 bases from V and 1 base from J, with 11 bases between. The CDR3 nucleotides read TGTGCCAGCAGTCCCAGGGGCCAAGAGACCCAGTACTTC. Amino acid sequence: CASSPRGQETQYF.

In its sample, this clonotype was seen a few times. The chain employs TRBV12-3 or TRBV12-4 and TRBJ2-1, with 11 nucleotides matching TRBD2. This CDR3 contains 15 residues. V lost 4 bases, J lost 7 bases, and 6 bases stayed unmatched. This CDR3 reads CASSSRLAGRNEQFF. CDR3 bases: TGTGCCAGCAGTTCCCGACTAGCGGGAAGGAATGAGCAGTTCTTC.

The V and J genes are TRBV29-1 and TRBJ2-7; TRBD1 agrees at 8 bases. CDR1 is SQVTM, CDR2 ANQGSEA, per germline. The CDR3 covers 18 residues. V shed 7 bases and J 1 base; nucleotides not matched to a gene: 21. CDR3 region: CSATEGGPGQAFSYEQYF. As DNA, the CDR3 is TGCAGCGCCACCGAAGGGGGACCGGGACAGGCATTTTCCTACGAGCAGTACTTC.

This clonotype was counted between two and nine times. The chain joins TRBV29-1 to TRBJ2-7; tentatively, D is TRBD2 (6 bases). Germline V gene data show CDR1 as SQVTM and CDR2 as ANQGSEA. This CDR3 contains 12 residues. V was pared by 7 bases and J by 0 bases, with 10 bases between. In nucleotides, the CDR3 is TGCAGCGCTGGGGGGAACTCCTACGAGCAGTACTTC. The encoded protein is CSAGGNSYEQYF.

This clonotype was seen ten or more times. The chain links TRBV9 to TRBJ2-7, with 8 bases identical to TRBD2. J lost 5 bases, V lost 4 bases, and 17 bases had no gene match. The CDR3 sequence is 17 residues long. Germline V gene data show CDR1 as SGDLS and CDR2 as YYNGEE. The CDR3 DNA is TGTGCCAGCAGCAACCGGGGCCGGAGCGGGAGTCCTGACGAGCAGTACTTC. Protein sequence: CASSNRGRSGSPDEQYF.

The V gene is TRBV7-8, the J gene TRBJ1-1, with TRBD1 as a possible D gene (5 bases). Germline values: CDR1 SGHVS, CDR2 FQNEAQ. V was trimmed by 5 bases and J by 3 bases, leaving 19 bases between them. The CDR3 covers 16 residues. CDR3 residues: CASSQHPGLSYTEAFF. The CDR3 DNA is TGTGCCAGCAGCCAACACCCGGGACTATCTTACACTGAAGCTTTCTTT.

This chain joins TRBV3-1 and TRBJ2-2; a weak D match, TRBD2 (5 bases). The CDR3 contains 14 residues. With 8 bases removed from V and 0 bases from J, the gap between germline ends came to 10 bases. Germline loops: CDR1 LGHDT, CDR2 YNNKEL (reference sequence). CDR3: CASRGRTNTGELFF. In DNA form, the CDR3 reads TGTGCCAGCCGGGGTAGGACGAACACCGGGGAGCTGTTTTTT.

This rearrangement joins TRBV15 to TRBJ1-1; 8 bases align to TRBD1. In germline, CDR1 is LNHNV, CDR2 YYDKDF (reference sequence). The CDR3 has 14 amino acids. V shed 5 bases, J shed 5 bases, and the junction held 7 bases outside the gene matches. CDR3 in DNA: TGTGCCACCAGCCCGGACAGGGTAAGAACTGAAGCTTTCTTT. It encodes CATSPDRVRTEAFF.

The J gene is TRBJ2-3, the V gene TRBV5-6; tentatively, D is TRBD1 (7 bases). Per the germline V gene, CDR1 is SGHDT and CDR2 is YYEEEE. V dropped 3 bases and J dropped 6 bases, with 14 bases sitting between them. The CDR3 totals 14 residues. CDR3 DNA sequence: TGTGCCAGCAGCTCCAGGGCAGGGGGGGATACGCAGTATTTT. Translating it yields CASSSRAGGDTQYF.

The gene calls are TRBV29-1 and TRBJ1-2; weak D call: TRBD1 (5 bases). V was clipped by 4 bases and J by 7 bases, with 10 bases between them. The CDR3 is 11 amino acids. Germline CDR1 is SQVTM and CDR2 is ANQGSEA. In DNA form, the CDR3 reads TGCAGCGTTGCGGGGGAAGGTGGCTACACCTTC. It codes for CSVAGEGGYTF.

J is TRBJ1-6 and V is TRBV10-3, with D maybe TRBD1 (6 bases). Germline V gene data show CDR1 as ENHRY and CDR2 as SYGVKD. This CDR3 contains 13 residues. The V end was cut by 4 bases, the J end by 14 bases, with 15 bases between. CDR3 sequence reads: CAISGQGSGSLHF. The CDR3 DNA follows: TGTGCCATCAGTGGCCAGGGGTCAGGGTCCCTCCACTTT.

The chain uses TRBV14 and TRBJ2-6, with TRBD1 identical over 8 bases. CDR1 SGHDN and CDR2 FVKESK come from the germline V gene. This CDR3 is 16 amino acids long. With 5 bases clipped from V and 0 bases from J, the junction kept 3 bases outside the gene matches. The CDR3 protein is CASSSGGYSGANVLTF. DNA for the CDR3: TGTGCCAGCAGCTCAGGGGGCTACTCTGGGGCCAACGTCCTGACTTTC.

V and J are TRBV4-1 and TRBJ2-4; 7 bases map to TRBD1. V dropped 4 bases and J dropped 5; count of bases not matched to a gene: 8. The CDR3 extends over 15 amino acids. Looked up from germline, CDR1 is MGHRA and CDR2 is YSYEKL. This CDR3 reads CASSRYDRDENIQYF. The CDR3 bases are TGCGCCAGCAGCCGATACGACAGGGATGAAAACATTCAGTACTTC.

In its sample, this clonotype was seen a few times. The chain links TRBV3-1 to TRBJ1-4; tentatively, D is TRBD1 (5 bases). The CDR3 consists of 15 residues. V lost 3 bases to trimming and J lost 5 bases, with 13 bases between them. The germline V gene encodes CDR1 LGHDT and CDR2 YNNKEL (reference sequence). The DNA for the CDR3 is TGTGCCAGCAGCCACTCGGGCGGGGCCAATGAAAAACTGTTTTTT. Translation: CASSHSGGANEKLFF.

The chain is built from TRBV20-1 and TRBJ1-2; no clear D gene. This CDR3 is 14 amino acids long. Germline lookup yields CDR1 DFQATT and CDR2 SNEGSKA (reference sequence). V was pared by 4 bases and J by 2 bases, with 14 bases between. This CDR3 is CSAKVTVHNYGYTF. The CDR3 DNA is TGCAGTGCTAAGGTTACAGTCCACAACTATGGCTACACCTTC.

The rearrangement joins TRBV5-1 to TRBJ2-7, with D tentatively TRBD2 (6 bases). The CDR3 runs to 14 residues. V lost 6 bases and J lost 1, with 14 bases in between. From germline, CDR1 is SGHRS and CDR2 YFSETQ. The CDR3 nucleotides are TGCGCCAGCAAACCTAGCGAACTATCCTACGAGCAGTACTTC. Translation: CASKPSELSYEQYF.

A word on this clonotype: At one of its ends the junction is not consistent with the germline gene, which may arise from a read error. The V call is TRBV3-1, the J call TRBJ2-1; D ambiguous. The V gene's germline CDR1 is LGHDT and CDR2 YNNKEL (reference sequence). The CDR3 totals 15 residues. The CDR3 nucleotides read TGTGCCAGCTGCCAAGGGTTAGCCTCTTACAATGAGCAGTTCTTC. Residues: CASCQGLASYNEQFF.

The CDR3 loop reads CASSLTQGITEAFF. CDR3 bases: TGTGCCAGCTCACTTACTCAGGGAATTACTGAAGCTTTCTTT. The gene calls are TRBV18 and TRBJ1-1, with D perhaps TRBD1 (5 bases). V dropped 4 bases and J dropped 5 bases, with 14 bases sitting between them. CDR3 length: 14 residues. The germline CDR1 and CDR2 sequences are KGHSH and LQKENI.

The chain joins TRBV12-3 or TRBV12-4 to TRBJ1-2; D is perhaps TRBD1 (5 bases). V lost 7 bases to trimming and J lost 8 bases, with 17 bases between them. The CDR3 extends over 13 amino acids. This chain's CDR3 is CASTLGTSPGYTF. CDR3 in DNA: TGTGCCAGCACCTTGGGGACCTCCCCCGGCTACACCTTC.

A few counts support this clonotype. This rearrangement joins TRBV5-6 to TRBJ1-2; D may be TRBD1 (5 bases). Trimming shortened V by 4 bases and J by 0 bases, and 16 bases separated the two germline ends. The length of the CDR3 is 16 residues. Germline lookup yields CDR1 SGHDT and CDR2 YYEEEE. This CDR3 reads CASSLGRAQANYGYTF. CDR3 coding DNA: TGTGCCAGCAGCCTAGGCAGGGCCCAAGCTAACTATGGCTACACCTTC.

The chain joins TRBV10-3 to TRBJ2-3, with TRBD2 as a possible D gene (7 bases). From germline, CDR1 is ENHRY and CDR2 SYGVKD. V lost 8 bases to trimming and J lost 4 bases, with 28 bases between them. The CDR3 runs to 18 residues. The CDR3 loop reads CAIGRGSPGPRRADTQYF. The CDR3 nucleotides read TGTGCCATCGGGAGGGGGAGTCCGGGCCCGCGGAGGGCAGATACGCAGTATTTT.

The genes are TRBV7-3 and TRBJ2-5; D perhaps matches TRBD2 (5 bases). Trimming shortened V by 5 bases and J by 1 base, and 8 bases separated the two germline ends. This CDR3 contains 13 residues. The germline V gene encodes CDR1 SGHTA and CDR2 FQGTGA. The CDR3 DNA is TGTGCCAGCAGCATGGACTCCCAAGAGACCCAGTACTTC. This translates into CASSMDSQETQYF.

The V gene is TRBV5-4, the J gene TRBJ2-3; maybe TRBD2 (5 bases). The CDR3 covers 15 residues. The ends were cut back, 0 bases at V and 2 bases at J, with 10 bases in the middle. In germline, CDR1 is SGHNT, CDR2 YYREEE (reference sequence). The CDR3 DNA sequence: TGTGCCAGCAGCTTGGCGGGGAAGGTCACAGATACGCAGTATTTT. Residues: CASSLAGKVTDTQYF. The whole variable domain, remainder taken from reference TRBV5-4 and TRBJ2-3, is ETGVTQSPTHLIKTRGQQVTLRCSSQSGHNTVSWYQQALGQGPQFIFQYYREEENGRGNFPPRFSGLQFPNYSSELNVNALELDDSALYLCASSLAGKVTDTQYFGPGTRLTVL.